What follows are 29 T cell receptor beta chains derived from one specimen sequenced in a study of identical twins. One entry per CDR3 protein, called by TCRdb with MiXCR from the 5' RACE reads. The sample has 640,000 or so distinct CDR3 sequences, roughly 6% seen once; the top ten hold 1.5% to 2%. Sequencing used naive T cells sorted from blood. The receptors stem from a man aged 18 to 29 in good health.

The chain carries TRBV29-1 and TRBJ2-7; a possible D gene is TRBD2 (6 bases). The ends were cut back, 4 bases at V and 0 bases at J, with 10 bases in the middle. Germline CDR1 is SQVTM and CDR2 is ANQGSEA. The length of the CDR3 is 13 residues. The CDR3 nucleotides read TGCAGCGTTGTTGCGGGGAACTCCTACGAGCAGTACTTC. Protein: CSVVAGNSYEQYF.

In DNA form, the CDR3 reads TGTGCCAGCAGCTCCGGGACGGATTACACTGAAGCTTTCTTT. This encodes CASSSGTDYTEAFF. V usage is TRBV7-9 and J usage is TRBJ1-1; D perhaps matches TRBD1 (5 bases). The V and J ends lost 4 bases and 3 bases respectively, with 12 bases between them. The CDR3 loop spans 14 amino acids. Germline V gene sequence: CDR1 SEHNR, CDR2 FQNEAQ (reference sequence).

This clonotype was seen many times. The chain joins TRBV6-5 to TRBJ1-6, with 10 bases identical to TRBD1. CDR3 size: 16 residues. CDR1 and CDR2 (germline): MNHEY, SVGAGI. Trimming cost V 6 bases and J 7 bases; bases outside gene matches: 9. Here the CDR3 reads CASRYVRDRGNSPLHF. CDR3 nucleotide sequence: TGTGCCAGCAGATACGTACGGGACAGGGGAAATTCACCCCTCCACTTT.

This clonotype was counted ten times or more. V and J are TRBV28 and TRBJ2-6; tentatively, D is TRBD1 (6 bases). CDR1 is MDHEN, CDR2 SYDVKM, per germline. The V end was cut by 3 bases, the J end by 2 bases, with 8 bases between. The CDR3 sequence is 15 residues long. CDR3 protein: CASSLTGAGANVLTF. As DNA, the CDR3 is TGTGCCAGCAGTTTGACAGGTGCTGGGGCCAACGTCCTGACTTTC.

This chain connects TRBV30 to TRBJ1-5; D remains ambiguous. Trimming stripped 4 bases from V and 2 bases from J, with 12 bases between. Germline assignment: CDR1 GTSNPN and CDR2 SVGIG (reference sequence). The CDR3 is 14 residues long. The CDR3 loop reads CAWNIGYGNQPQHF. CDR3 DNA sequence: TGTGCCTGGAATATAGGGTACGGCAATCAGCCCCAGCATTTT.

The genes are TRBV7-9 and TRBJ2-7; tentatively, D is TRBD2 (5 bases). The CDR3 has 15 amino acids. The V end lost 2 bases, the J end lost 2 bases, and 13 bases lay between the germline ends. The germline V gene encodes CDR1 SEHNR and CDR2 FQNEAQ (reference sequence). The CDR3 region has the DNA TGTGCCAGCAGCTTATATTCAAGCGGTGCCTACGAGCAGTACTTC. It translates to CASSLYSSGAYEQYF. Filled out from reference TRBV7-9 and TRBJ2-7, the complete variable domain reads DTGVSQNPRHKITKRGQNVTFRCDPISEHNRLYWYRQTLGQGPEFLTYFQNEAQLEKSRLLSDRFSAERPKGSFSTLEIQRTEQGDSAMYLCASSLYSSGAYEQYFGPGTRLTVT.

This clonotype was seen repeatedly, ten times or more. V and J are TRBV5-1 and TRBJ1-3, with a tentative D call TRBD1 (5 bases). Germline CDR1 SGHRS, CDR2 YFSETQ. This CDR3 spans 16 amino acids. The V gene lost 4 bases and the J gene lost 0 bases, with 14 bases spanning the gap. The CDR3 region is CASSLGTGSSGNTIYF. Here the CDR3 DNA reads TGCGCCAGCAGCCTCGGGACGGGTAGCTCTGGAAACACCATATATTTT.

This clonotype was seen a handful of times. The chain combines TRBV12-3 or TRBV12-4 with TRBJ2-1; no reliable D call. The V and J ends lost 4 bases and 2 bases respectively, with 12 bases between them. The CDR3 extends over 15 amino acids. Here the CDR3 DNA reads TGTGCCAGCAGTTCGACAATCAGCCCCTACAATGAGCAGTTCTTC. It codes for CASSSTISPYNEQFF.

The genes are TRBV5-1 and TRBJ2-1; possibly TRBD1 for D (5 bases). Germline V gives CDR1 SGHRS, CDR2 YFSETQ. With 4 bases removed from V and 2 bases from J, the gap between germline ends came to 16 bases. This CDR3 region has 16 residues. The CDR3 coding sequence is TGCGCCAGCAGCACAGGACGGCGGAACCCCTACAATGAGCAGTTCTTC. Protein: CASSTGRRNPYNEQFF. The variable domain in full, completed from reference TRBV5-1 and TRBJ2-1, reads KAGVTQTPRYLIKTRGQQVTLSCSPISGHRSVSWYQQTPGQGLQFLFEYFSETQRNKGNFPGRFSGRQFSNSRSEMNVSTLELGDSALYLCASSTGRRNPYNEQFFGPGTRLTVL.

This clonotype was picked up many times. The gene calls are TRBV5-1 and TRBJ2-1, with TRBD2 matching 9 bases. The V gene end was trimmed by 1 base and the J gene end by 8 bases; junction bases not matched to a gene: 7. The germline V gene has CDR1 SGHRS and CDR2 YFSETQ. This CDR3 is built from 15 residues. The CDR3 reads CASSLTGLAGYEQFF. For the CDR3, the DNA is TGCGCCAGCAGCTTGACAGGGCTAGCGGGATATGAGCAGTTCTTC.

This clonotype was recorded at least ten times. The genes are TRBV27 and TRBJ1-4; D perhaps matches TRBD1 (6 bases). The CDR3 is 15 residues long. Trimming removed 0 bases from V and 4 bases from J, with 9 bases in between. Germline V gene sequence: CDR1 MNHEY, CDR2 SMNVEV (reference sequence). Here the CDR3 DNA reads TGTGCCAGCAGTTTATCGTTAGGGGGTAATGAAAAACTGTTTTTT. Protein product: CASSLSLGGNEKLFF.

This clonotype was counted only a few times. The chain combines TRBV20-1 with TRBJ2-1, with D perhaps matching TRBD2 (6 bases). Germline assignment: CDR1 DFQATT and CDR2 SNEGSKA (reference sequence). Trimming took 8 bases from V and 9 from J, leaving 20 bases between them. CDR3 size: 13 residues. The DNA for the CDR3 is TGCAGTACACGGGGGTTAGGGAAAGGTGAGCAGTTCTTC. Its protein product is CSTRGLGKGEQFF.

The gene calls are TRBV14 and TRBJ2-7, with D tentatively TRBD2 (5 bases). The germline V gene encodes CDR1 SGHDN and CDR2 FVKESK. Trimming took off 5 bases at V and 6 bases at J, with 11 bases between the two ends. This CDR3 has 12 amino acids. Here the CDR3 reads CASSWLGGEQYF. The CDR3, as DNA: TGTGCCAGCAGCTGGCTAGGAGGCGAGCAGTACTTC.

This clonotype was counted between two and nine times. V gene TRBV11-2 combines with J gene TRBJ2-7; D is ambiguous. The CDR3 is made up of 14 amino acids. Trimming took off 4 bases at V and 3 bases at J, with 13 bases between the two ends. Germline-derived CDR1 and CDR2 are SGHAT and FQNNGV. The CDR3 reads CASSSPAADYEQYF. The CDR3 DNA reads TGTGCCAGCAGCTCCCCTGCGGCGGACTACGAGCAGTACTTC.

This clonotype was observed many times. The chain uses TRBV10-3 and TRBJ1-1; 9 bases are a match to TRBD1. CDR3 length: 15 residues. V lost 6 bases and J lost 1; bases outside the gene matches: 6. Germline CDR1 reads ENHRY; CDR2 reads SYGVKD. The CDR3 protein is CAIRVTGGSNTEAFF. In nucleotides, the CDR3 is TGTGCCATCAGGGTGACAGGGGGATCGAACACTGAAGCTTTCTTT.

V is TRBV29-1 and J is TRBJ2-3; 7 bases map to TRBD2. V gave up 3 bases and J gave up 4 bases; unmatched junction bases: 13. The CDR3 length is 16 residues. CDR1 is SQVTM, CDR2 ANQGSEA, per germline. CDR3 bases: TGCAGCGTTGACAGGGTCGGGGCGGGAGCGGCAGATACGCAGTATTTT. Its translation is CSVDRVGAGAADTQYF.

The table lists this clonotype with many counts. The junction differs from germline at one of its ends, possibly a read error. The gene calls are TRBV5-1 and TRBJ1-1, with D maybe TRBD1 (6 bases). The CDR3 spans 14 residues. CDR1 and CDR2 from the germline V gene are SGHRS and YFSETQ. CDR3 region: CASSLDRMNTEAFF. The CDR3 region has the DNA TGTGCCAGCAGTTTAGACAGGATGAACACTGAAGCTTTCTTT. The complete variable domain, with remaining parts taken from reference TRBV5-1 and TRBJ1-1, reads KAGVTQTPRYLIKTRGQQVTLSCSPISGHRSVSWYQQTPGQGLQFLFEYFSETQRNKGNFPGRFSGRQFSNSRSEMNVSTLELGDSALYLCASSLDRMNTEAFFGQGTRLTVV.

This clonotype occurred many times. The chain couples TRBV29-1 to TRBJ2-7; TRBD2 agrees at 11 bases. Germline CDR1 SQVTM, CDR2 ANQGSEA. V trimming: 7 bases; J trimming: 5 bases; junction bases outside the gene matches: 10. CDR3 size: 14 residues. DNA of the CDR3: TGCAGCGCTTTACTAGCGGGAGTACCCAACGAGCAGTACGTC. Translating it yields CSALLAGVPNEQYV.

Only a few counts were recorded for this clonotype. The chain couples TRBV29-1 to TRBJ2-7; D not resolved. The V gene's germline CDR1 is SQVTM and CDR2 ANQGSEA. The CDR3 runs 12 residues. The V end lost 6 bases, the J end lost 3 bases, and 12 bases lay between the germline ends. The DNA for the CDR3 is TGCAGCGTCGAGCTGGGGAACTACGAGCAGTACTTC. Its translation is CSVELGNYEQYF.

This chain connects TRBV7-6 to TRBJ2-5; the D gene is possibly TRBD1 (5 bases). The CDR3 is 18 amino acids. V lost 5 bases and J 5 bases, leaving 27 bases between the germline ends. Germline V gives CDR1 SGHVS, CDR2 FNYEAQ. The CDR3 DNA is TGTGCCAGCAGCCTCCCCCGGCAGGGCCCTTCGCTTCGGGAGACCCAGTACTTC. It encodes CASSLPRQGPSLRETQYF.

This clonotype was recorded many times. J is TRBJ2-7 and V is TRBV6-5, with no clear D. From germline, CDR1 is MNHEY and CDR2 SVGAGI. CDR3 length equals 15 residues. V dropped 4 bases and J dropped 3 bases, with 16 bases sitting between them. The CDR3 DNA is TGTGCCAGCAGTTCCTTGTCGGACGGTATCTACGAGCAGTACGTC. It is translated as CASSSLSDGIYEQYV.

Many counts were recorded for this clonotype. V gene TRBV12-3 or TRBV12-4 combines with J gene TRBJ2-1; 14 nucleotides align to TRBD2. V lost 6 bases and J lost 8; bases outside the gene matches: 21. The CDR3 runs 20 residues. The CDR3 loop reads CASSRNTRLAGGPGVDEQFF. For the CDR3, the DNA is TGTGCCAGCAGCCGAAATACGCGACTAGCGGGAGGGCCGGGGGTGGATGAGCAGTTCTTC.

This clonotype was picked up many times. The genes are TRBV12-3 or TRBV12-4 and TRBJ1-6; maybe TRBD1 (6 bases). The CDR3 contains 15 residues. Trimming cost V 1 base and J 4 bases, with 8 bases left between them. As DNA, the CDR3 is TGTGCCAGCAGTTTAGAGGGGGAGTATAATTCACCCCTCCACTTT. It translates to CASSLEGEYNSPLHF.

V gene TRBV30 combines with J gene TRBJ2-4; D is perhaps TRBD2 (7 bases). The CDR3 extends over 15 amino acids. The germline CDR1 and CDR2 sequences are GTSNPN and SVGIG (reference sequence). Trimming removed 0 bases at V and 7 bases at J, with 16 bases between. The CDR3 protein is CAWSVGLQGGNIQYF. The DNA for the CDR3 is TGTGCCTGGAGTGTAGGCTTACAGGGAGGGAACATTCAGTACTTC. Together with reference TRBV30 and TRBJ2-4, the CDR3 gives the full variable domain: SQTIHQWPATLVQPVGSPLSLECTVEGTSNPNLYWYRQAAGRGLQLLFYSVGIGQISSEVPQNLSASRPQDRQFILSSKKLLLSDSGFYLCAWSVGLQGGNIQYFGAGTRLSVL.

The chain is built from TRBV7-3 and TRBJ2-3; D may be TRBD2 (6 bases). CDR1 SGHTA and CDR2 FQGTGA come from the germline V gene. The V gene lost 5 bases and the J gene lost 2 bases, with 14 bases spanning the gap. The CDR3 loop spans 15 amino acids. This CDR3 reads CASSPTGVFTDTQYF. The DNA of the CDR3 is TGTGCCAGCAGCCCGACGGGGGTATTCACAGATACGCAGTATTTT.

This sequence joins TRBV27 and TRBJ2-3; D possibly corresponds to TRBD2 (6 bases). V gave up 2 bases and J gave up 3 bases, with 18 bases separating them. This CDR3 spans 17 amino acids. Germline V lookup: CDR1 MNHEY, CDR2 SMNVEV (reference sequence). The CDR3 DNA reads as TGTGCCAGCAGTTTAAAGGGCCGGGGGAGCCAGACAGATACGCAGTATTTT. As protein: CASSLKGRGSQTDTQYF.

This clonotype was detected many times. The gene calls are TRBV4-2 and TRBJ1-4; 8 nucleotides agree with TRBD1. Germline CDR1 is LGHNA and CDR2 is YNFKEQ. V lost 0 bases to trimming and J lost 7 bases; unmatched junction nucleotides: 7. CDR3 length: 16 residues. The CDR3 is CASSQDRTGSSEKLFF. DNA for the CDR3: TGTGCCAGCAGCCAAGACCGGACAGGGTCATCTGAAAAACTGTTTTTT.

The genes are TRBV18 and TRBJ1-1; D remains ambiguous. Germline V gene lookup returns CDR1 KGHSH and CDR2 LQKENI. Trimming pared 0 bases from V and 7 bases from J, leaving 15 bases between. The CDR3 contains 15 residues. This CDR3 is CASSPPEVRPGEAFF. The CDR3 nucleotides read TGTGCCAGCTCACCACCGGAGGTCCGGCCGGGTGAAGCTTTCTTT.

At least ten counts were recorded for this clonotype. CDR3 sequence: CSVIGARNNEQFF. For the CDR3, the DNA is TGCAGCGTTATTGGGGCGCGGAACAATGAGCAGTTCTTC. The V and J genes are TRBV29-1 and TRBJ2-1; D is perhaps TRBD1 (5 bases). V was cut by 5 bases and J by 5 bases, with 13 bases left in between. The CDR3 length is 13 residues. The germline V gene has CDR1 SQVTM and CDR2 ANQGSEA.